This T cell receptor (beta chain) was identified in a study of response to subunit inactivated influenza vaccine. Using its own MiXCR run on the RT-PCR reads, TCRdb lists one record per CDR3 protein. In the table there are some 540,000 distinct CDR3 sequences, approximately 22% of which are singletons. Germline assignment: CDR1 MNHNS and CDR2 SASEGT. The CDR3 sequence is 14 residues long. Trimming took 6 bases from V and 6 from J; bases not matched to a gene: 9. There are a few counts of this clonotype. These data were likewise used in another study, on T cells expressing NK-cell markers. That investigation notes: UMI-tagged 5'RACE template switching yielded the TCR beta cDNA. An anti-gamma-delta TCR antibody confined sorting to alpha-beta TCR T cells across several of the experiments.

The sequence came from a man aged 50 or older who received an inactivated influenza vaccine. The chain links TRBV6-1 to TRBJ2-7; 9 positions agree with TRBD2. The starting material was CD4+ T cells sorted from PBMCs, obtained 11 to 12 days after vaccination. In nucleotides, the CDR3 is TGTGCCAGCAGCGCGCGGTTAGCGGGAGCCGAGCAGTACTTC. It yields the protein CASSARLAGAEQYF.